What follows describes a single TCR beta chain. This sample was taken from a study of blood T cell repertoires in COVID-19. Study at large: Acute and convalescent COVID-19 samples came from the United States, Italy and Spain. The cDNA or gDNA used as material had been derived from T cells, B-cell-depleted T cells, or PBMCs.

CDR1 is SGHTA, CDR2 FQGNSA, per germline. This CDR3 spans 17 amino acids. Trimming cost V 5 bases and J 3 bases; bases outside gene matches: 9. In the source study's methods: Cell counts per sample came from amplifying reference gene primers. TCRdb keeps only in-frame clones here, not all; method: immunoSEQ multiplex PCR. V and J calls and clone size are those listed in that table; D and trimming were worked out from the DNA. There are about 250,000 clones in the sample; about 86% occur only once, and about 4.5% lies in the top ten. The sample taken for sequencing was peripheral blood. This receptor was identified in a man aged 50-59 years with active or convalescent COVID-19. The chain has TRBV7-2 and TRBJ2-3, with TRBD1 matching over 12 bases. The CDR3, as DNA: TGTGCCAGCAGCGCGTTCGGGACAGGGGGCGCGACAGATACGCAGTATTTT. Translated: CASSAFGTGGATDTQYF.